A single sample gave rise to the 11 T cell receptor beta chains below, sequenced in a study of graft-versus-host responses after intestinal transplantation. The method was immunoSEQ multiplex PCR; TCRdb's version includes in-frame clones alone and lacks a portion of them. The sample lists tens of thousands of clones; less than 95% were seen once. Their antigens remain unidentified. This specimen was unstimulated CD4+ T cells sorted from spleen or lymph node cells, taken before transplant. Receptors were obtained from a human donor who was the organ donor for an intestinal transplant.

The V gene is TRBV20-1, the J gene TRBJ2-7; D not certain. CDR3 size: 11 residues. Germline loops: CDR1 DFQATT, CDR2 SNEGSKA (reference sequence). V was pared by 3 bases and J by 4 bases, with 7 bases between. CDR3 DNA sequence: TGCAGTGCTAGGGAGTCATACGAGCAGTACTTC. Translating gives CSARESYEQYF.

This clone was found once. The CDR3 loop is CASSAGTSGVRIGGYEQYF. The CDR3 DNA is TGCGCCAGCAGCGCGGGGACTAGCGGGGTCCGAATTGGGGGCTACGAGCAGTACTTC. The chain employs TRBV5-1 and TRBJ2-7; 13 bases fit TRBD2. V shed 4 bases, J shed 3 bases, and the junction held 16 bases outside the gene matches. Germline loops: CDR1 SGHRS, CDR2 YFSETQ. This CDR3 is 19 amino acids long.

The chain combines TRBV21-1 with TRBJ2-1; the table names TRBD2, a call not compared with the DNA. TRBV21-1 is labeled a pseudogene. There are 14 residues in the CDR3. The CDR3 protein is CASSKAGPGIEQFF. CDR3 sequence (DNA): TGTGCCAGCAGCAAAGCGGGCCCCGGGATCGAGCAGTTCTTC.

In this sample, this clone turned up once. The genes are TRBV5-4 and TRBJ1-2, with D possibly matching TRBD1 (5 bases). The CDR3 length is 14 residues. Germline assignment: CDR1 SGHNT and CDR2 YYREEE (reference sequence). V was pared by 2 bases and J by 5 bases, with 13 bases between. The CDR3 sequence: CASSFQGTRYGYTF. The CDR3 DNA follows: TGTGCCAGCAGCTTCCAGGGAACACGTTATGGCTACACCTTC.

The chain links TRBV28 to TRBJ2-5; 14 bases are a match to TRBD2. The CDR3 extends over 16 amino acids. Looked up from germline, CDR1 is MDHEN and CDR2 is SYDVKM. The J segment lost 2 bases and the V segment lost 6 bases, leaving 5 bases of the junction unmatched. DNA of the CDR3: TGTGCCAGCAGACATCGACTAGCGGGAGGGCAAGAGACCCAGTACTTC. Its protein is CASRHRLAGGQETQYF.

The V call is TRBV19, the J call TRBJ2-3; 7 bases are shared with TRBD2. The CDR3 consists of 14 residues. Trimming took 3 bases from V and 4 from J; bases not matched to a gene: 4. The germline CDR1 and CDR2 sequences are LNHDA and SQIVND (reference sequence). The CDR3 spells CASSIGRVPDTQYF. The DNA for the CDR3 is TGTGCCAGTAGTATTGGGAGGGTTCCAGATACGCAGTATTTT.

The chain's CDR3 is CASSPVEGQEQYF. The CDR3 DNA sequence: TGCGCCAGCAGCCCCGTCGAGGGTCAGGAGCAGTACTTC. The chain joins TRBV5-1 to TRBJ2-7, with TRBD2 as a possible D gene (5 bases). Germline values: CDR1 SGHRS, CDR2 YFSETQ. The CDR3 has 13 amino acids. V lost 4 bases to trimming and J lost 7 bases, with 15 bases between them.

V gene TRBV19 combines with J gene TRBJ1-1, with D unresolved. Trimming removed 2 bases from V and 5 bases from J, with 6 bases in between. CDR1 LNHDA and CDR2 SQIVND come from the germline V gene (reference sequence). CDR3 length: 12 amino acids. The CDR3: CASSIPGTEAFF. CDR3 DNA sequence: TGTGCCAGTAGTATACCGGGGACTGAAGCTTTCTTT.

This chain links TRBV27 with TRBJ2-6; D possibly corresponds to TRBD1 (6 bases). Germline assignment: CDR1 MNHEY and CDR2 SMNVEV (reference sequence). The CDR3 loop spans 15 amino acids. The germline V and J ends were trimmed by 4 bases and 2 bases, with 9 bases remaining between them. CDR3 amino acids: CASSYGGAGANVLTF. In nucleotides, the CDR3 is TGTGCCAGCAGTTATGGGGGCGCTGGGGCCAACGTCCTGACTTTC.

This clone has a single count. V is TRBV30 and J is TRBJ2-1; possible D gene TRBD1, 6 bases. Germline values: CDR1 GTSNPN, CDR2 SVGIG (reference sequence). V was trimmed by 2 bases and J by 1 base, leaving 15 bases between them. The CDR3 sequence is 16 residues long. The CDR3 region is CAWSPNRGYSYNEQFF. The CDR3 nucleotides read TGTGCCTGGAGTCCCAATAGGGGGTATTCCTACAATGAGCAGTTCTTC.

The chain recombines TRBV13 with TRBJ2-1; 8 bases line up with TRBD1. Losses at the gene ends were 5 bases for V and 12 bases for J; bases not matched to a gene: 15. The CDR3 length is 15 residues. The germline V gene encodes CDR1 PRHDT and CDR2 FYEKMQ (reference sequence). The CDR3 nucleotides are TGTGCCAGCAGCCGCGGGACAGGCCCCCACAACGGGCAGTTCTTC. It codes for CASSRGTGPHNGQFF.